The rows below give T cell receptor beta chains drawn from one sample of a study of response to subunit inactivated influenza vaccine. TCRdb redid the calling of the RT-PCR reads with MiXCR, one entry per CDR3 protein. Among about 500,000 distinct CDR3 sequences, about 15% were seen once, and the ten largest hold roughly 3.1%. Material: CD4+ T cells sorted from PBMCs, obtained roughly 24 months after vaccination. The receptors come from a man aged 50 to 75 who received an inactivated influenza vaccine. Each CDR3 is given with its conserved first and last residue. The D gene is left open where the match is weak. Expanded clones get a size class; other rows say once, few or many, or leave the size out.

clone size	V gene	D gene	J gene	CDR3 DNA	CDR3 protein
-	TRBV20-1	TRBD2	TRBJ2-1	TGCAGTGCCCGGACTAGCGGGATTATATATGAGCAGTTCTTC	CSARTSGIIYEQFF
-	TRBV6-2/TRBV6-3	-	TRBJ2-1	TGTGCCAGCAGTTCTCATACCAATGAGCAGTTCTTC	CASSSHTNEQFF
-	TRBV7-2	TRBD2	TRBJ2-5	TGTGCCAGCAGCTTCCAAGGGACTAGCGGGAAGGAGACCCAGTACTTC	CASSFQGTSGKETQYF
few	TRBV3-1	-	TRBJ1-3	TGTGCCAGCGCCAAGGGGTTTGGAAACACCATATATTTT	CASAKGFGNTIYF
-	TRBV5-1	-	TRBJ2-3	TGCGCCAGCAGCGGCGACTCTCTCACAGATACGCAGTATTTT	CASSGDSLTDTQYF
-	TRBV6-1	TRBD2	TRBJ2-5	TGTGCCAGCAGGACTAGCGGGGTCCCAGAGACCCAGTACTTC	CASRTSGVPETQYF
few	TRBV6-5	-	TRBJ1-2	TGTGCCAGCAGTTATATAACAGCAGAACAAAAGGGCTATGGCTACACCTTC	CASSYITAEQKGYGYTF
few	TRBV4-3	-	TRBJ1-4	TGCGCCAGCAGCCAAGACTCGAGGGTGGCAACTAATGAAAAACTGTTTTTT	CASSQDSRVATNEKLFF
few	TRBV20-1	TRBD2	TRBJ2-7	TGCAGTGCTGGGCTAGCGGGAGGGCCAGATGAGCAGTACTTC	CSAGLAGGPDEQYF
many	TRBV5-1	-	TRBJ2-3	TGCGCCAGCAGCTTGGACGGACAGCCCACAGATACGCAGTATTTT	CASSLDGQPTDTQYF
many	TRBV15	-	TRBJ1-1	TGTGCCACCAGCAGAGATTGGGGCCCGAACACTGAAGCTTTCTTT	CATSRDWGPNTEAFF
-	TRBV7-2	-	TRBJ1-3	TGTGCCAGCAGCCCGGACTTTCACTCTGGAAACACCATATATTTT	CASSPDFHSGNTIYF
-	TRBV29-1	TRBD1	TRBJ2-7	TGCAGCGCCCACGACAGGGGCGAGCAGTACTTC	CSAHDRGEQYF
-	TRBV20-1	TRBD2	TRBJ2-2	TGCAGTGCTCCCCGACTAGCGGGAGGGATCGTCGGGGCCGGGGAGCTGTTTTTT	CSAPRLAGGIVGAGELFF
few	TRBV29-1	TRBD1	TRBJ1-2	TGCAGCGTTGAAGGTGGGCAGGGGGCGAAGGGCTACACCTTC	CSVEGGQGAKGYTF
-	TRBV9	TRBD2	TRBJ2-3	TGTGCCAGCAGCGTTAGCGGGGGGGCCGGCGGCACAGATACGCAGTATTTT	CASSVSGGAGGTDTQYF
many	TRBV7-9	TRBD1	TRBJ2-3	TGTGCCAGCAGCCTCGGACAGGGGACGGGCACAGATACGCAGTATTTT	CASSLGQGTGTDTQYF
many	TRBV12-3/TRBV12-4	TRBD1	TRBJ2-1	TGTGCCAGCAGTTTAAGACAGGGAGCTATCGATGAGCAGTTCTTC	CASSLRQGAIDEQFF
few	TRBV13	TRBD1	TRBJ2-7	TGTGCCAGCAGCTTTACAACAGGGGGCGTCTACGAGCAGTACTTC	CASSFTTGGVYEQYF
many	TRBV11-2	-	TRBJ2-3	TGTGCCAGCAGCTTTGGTTCTGGGGGGAGCACAGATACGCAGTATTTT	CASSFGSGGSTDTQYF
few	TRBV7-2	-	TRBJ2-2	TGTGCCAGCAGCTTGGGGCGTAGCGCGAACACCGGGGAGCTGTTTTTT	CASSLGRSANTGELFF
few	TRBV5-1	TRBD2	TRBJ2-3	TGCGCCAGCAGCCAGACTAGCGGGAGGGCCTTAGATACGCAGTATTTT	CASSQTSGRALDTQYF
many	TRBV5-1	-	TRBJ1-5	TGCGCCAGCAGCTTGGAGGGACGCAATCAGCCCCAGCATTTT	CASSLEGRNQPQHF
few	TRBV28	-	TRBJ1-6	TGTGCCAGCAGTGCTCAGAATTCTATCTCACCCCTCCACTTT	CASSAQNSISPLHF
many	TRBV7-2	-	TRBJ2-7	TGTGCCAGCAGCCCCATAACAGCCTACGAGCAGTACTTC	CASSPITAYEQYF
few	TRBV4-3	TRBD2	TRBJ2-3	TGCGCCAGCAGCCAAGGAGGCAGCGGGAGAGTAAGCACAGATACGCAGTATTTT	CASSQGGSGRVSTDTQYF
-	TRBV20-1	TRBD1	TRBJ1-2	TGCAGTGCTACCACGACCGGGACAGGGAATGGCTACACCTTC	CSATTTGTGNGYTF
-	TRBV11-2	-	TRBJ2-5	TGTGCCAGCAGCATACCGGGGAAAGAGACCCAGTACTTC	CASSIPGKETQYF
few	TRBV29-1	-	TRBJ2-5	TGCAGTGGCGGCAGGGCTCAAGAGACCCAGTACTTC	CSGGRAQETQYF
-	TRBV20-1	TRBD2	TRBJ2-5	TGCAGTGCTAAGTTCCTGAGCGGGAGCGGCCAAGAGACCCAGTACTTC	CSAKFLSGSGQETQYF
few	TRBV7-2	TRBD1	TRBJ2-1	TGTGCCAGCAGCCCCGGGACAGAGCGGAGGCTCTTC	CASSPGTERRLF
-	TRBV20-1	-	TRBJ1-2	TGCAGTGCTAGAGATCGGTATGACTATGGCTACACCTTC	CSARDRYDYGYTF
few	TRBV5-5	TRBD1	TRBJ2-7	TGTGCCAGCAGCTTGTCCGGGACAGCTAGCTCCTACGAGCAGTACTTC	CASSLSGTASSYEQYF
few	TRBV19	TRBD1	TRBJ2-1	TGTGCCAGTAGTAAAGGGGACAGACCCTCCTACAATGAGCAGTTCTTC	CASSKGDRPSYNEQFF
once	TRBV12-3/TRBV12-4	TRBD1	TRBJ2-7	TGTACCAGCAGTAGCAGACAGGGTGGCGAGCAGTACTTC	CTSSSRQGGEQYF
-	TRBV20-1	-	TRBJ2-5	TGCAGTGCTAGCCAGGGTTTAGAGACCCAGTACTTC	CSASQGLETQYF
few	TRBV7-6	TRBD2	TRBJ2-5	TGTGCCAGCAGCTTAGGTGGCAGCGGGGGGGCTTCAGAGACCCAGTACTTC	CASSLGGSGGASETQYF